This paragraph covers one T cell receptor beta chain sequence. Its specificity is not known. The data are from a study of shared clonotypes between healthy human individuals. Study observations and caveats: Four donors shared approximately 5% of their naive CD4 clonotypes. Investigators expected sequencing depth to affect clonotype sharing among donors. The four-donor shared clonotypes exceeded non-shared clonotypes in generation probability, with non-shared ones scoring lower.

Donors, healthy HIV-negative adults, lacked recent acute infections or vaccinations. This CDR3 is built from 16 residues. Germline CDR1 reads SGHNT; CDR2 reads YYREEE (reference sequence). The V segment lost 3 bases and the J segment 1 base; nucleotides outside the gene matches: 8. Assay: immunoSEQ multiplex PCR; the TCRdb copy retains only in-frame clones and omits some. This sample has some 2 million clones, with 85% to 95% found just once. The source is a young man in good health. The specimen was naive CD4+ T cells sorted from blood. This sample's subset: CD45RA+ positively selected. V usage is TRBV5-4 and J usage is TRBJ2-5; the match to TRBD2 covers 8 bases. CDR3 coding DNA: TGTGCCAGCAGCTCAGCTCAGCGGGGGACCCAAGAGACCCAGTACTTC. Its protein is CASSSAQRGTQETQYF.